The TCR beta chain described here comes from a study of control samples from healthy donors and cancer patients. The CDR3 totals 13 residues. The germline V gene has CDR1 SGDLS and CDR2 YYNGEE. With 0 bases removed from V and 10 bases from J, the gap between germline ends came to 12 bases. The repertoire was sequenced with immunoSEQ multiplex PCR; TCRdb's copy has only in-frame clones and lacks some. The sample carries roughly 170,000 clones, 90% to 95% recorded once. This sequence was found in a man younger than 35 in good health. Sequenced material: blood. This chain links TRBV9 with TRBJ2-3, with D maybe TRBD2 (6 bases). As DNA, the CDR3 is TGTGCCAGCAGCGTAGGGGACTTCGATGCGCAGTATTTT. Translating gives CASSVGDFDAQYF.